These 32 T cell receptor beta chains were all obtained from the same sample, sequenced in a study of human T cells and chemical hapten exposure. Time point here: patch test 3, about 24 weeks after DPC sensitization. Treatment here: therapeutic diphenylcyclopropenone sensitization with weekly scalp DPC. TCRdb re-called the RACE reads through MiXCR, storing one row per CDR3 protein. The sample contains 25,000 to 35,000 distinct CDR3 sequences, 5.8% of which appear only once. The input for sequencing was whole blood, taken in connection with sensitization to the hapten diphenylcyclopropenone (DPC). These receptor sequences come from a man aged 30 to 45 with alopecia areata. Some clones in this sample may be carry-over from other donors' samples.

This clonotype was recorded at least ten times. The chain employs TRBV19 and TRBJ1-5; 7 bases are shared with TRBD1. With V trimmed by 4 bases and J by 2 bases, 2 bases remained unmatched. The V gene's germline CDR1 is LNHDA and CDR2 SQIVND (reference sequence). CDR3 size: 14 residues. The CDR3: CASSNTGGNQPQHF. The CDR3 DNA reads TGTGCCAGTAGTAACACAGGGGGCAATCAGCCCCAGCATTTT.

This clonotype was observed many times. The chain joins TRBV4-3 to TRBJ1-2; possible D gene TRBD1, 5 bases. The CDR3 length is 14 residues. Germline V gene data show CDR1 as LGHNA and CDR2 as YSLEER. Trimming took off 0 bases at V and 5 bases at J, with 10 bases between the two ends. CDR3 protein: CASSQEQQVYGYTF. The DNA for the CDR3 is TGCGCCAGCAGCCAAGAACAACAGGTTTATGGCTACACCTTC.

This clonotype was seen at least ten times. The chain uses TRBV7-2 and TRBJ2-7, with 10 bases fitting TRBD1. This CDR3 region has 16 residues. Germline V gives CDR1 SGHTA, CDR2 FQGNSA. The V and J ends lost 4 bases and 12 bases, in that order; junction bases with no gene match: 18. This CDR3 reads CASSSQTLGTGESTYF. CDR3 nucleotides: TGTGCCAGCAGCTCTCAGACTTTAGGGACAGGGGAGTCTACGTACTTC.

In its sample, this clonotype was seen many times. The CDR3 DNA follows: TGCAGTGCTAGAGCCGGGACTAGCGACTACGAGCAGTACTTC. It encodes CSARAGTSDYEQYF. This chain links TRBV20-1 with TRBJ2-7; 10 bases fit TRBD2. The CDR3 covers 14 residues. The V and J ends lost 1 base and 3 bases, in that order; junction bases with no gene match: 3. Germline loops: CDR1 DFQATT, CDR2 SNEGSKA (reference sequence).

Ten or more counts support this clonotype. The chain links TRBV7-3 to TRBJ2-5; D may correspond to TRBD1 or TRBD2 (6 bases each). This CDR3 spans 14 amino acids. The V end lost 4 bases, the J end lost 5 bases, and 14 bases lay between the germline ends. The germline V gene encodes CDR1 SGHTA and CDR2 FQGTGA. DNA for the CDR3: TGTGCCAGCAGCTCCGGAGGGGGGAAGGAGACCCAGTACTTC. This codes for CASSSGGGKETQYF. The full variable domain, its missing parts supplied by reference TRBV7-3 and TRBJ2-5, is GAGVSQTPSNKVTEKGKYVELRCDPISGHTALYWYRQSLGQGPEFLIYFQGTGAADDSGLPNDRFFAVRPEGSVSTLKIQRTERGDSAVYLCASSSGGGKETQYFGPGTRLLVL.

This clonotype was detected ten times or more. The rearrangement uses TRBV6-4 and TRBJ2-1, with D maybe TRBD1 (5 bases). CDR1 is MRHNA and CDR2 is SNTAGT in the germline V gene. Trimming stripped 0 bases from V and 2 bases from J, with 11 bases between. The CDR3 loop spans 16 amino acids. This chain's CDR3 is CASSDSSGSPYNEQFF. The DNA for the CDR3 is TGTGCCAGCAGTGACTCATCAGGGTCTCCCTACAATGAGCAGTTCTTC.

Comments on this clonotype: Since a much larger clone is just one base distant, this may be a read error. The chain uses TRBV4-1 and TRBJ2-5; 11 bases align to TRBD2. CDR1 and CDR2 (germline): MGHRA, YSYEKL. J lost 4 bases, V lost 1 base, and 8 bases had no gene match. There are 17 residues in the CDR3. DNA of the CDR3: TGCGCCAGCAGCCAAGGAATAGCGGGGGGGGCTTCAGAGACCCAGTACTTC. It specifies CASSQGIAGGASETQYF.

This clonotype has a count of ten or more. The CDR3 bases are TGTGCCAGCATTGAGGCCAGGGGGTCGTTCACTGAAGCTTTCTTT. Translation gives CASIEARGSFTEAFF. The chain carries TRBV12-3 or TRBV12-4 and TRBJ1-1; the match to TRBD1 covers 7 bases. J lost 4 bases, V lost 7 bases, and 12 bases had no gene match. The CDR3 runs 15 residues.

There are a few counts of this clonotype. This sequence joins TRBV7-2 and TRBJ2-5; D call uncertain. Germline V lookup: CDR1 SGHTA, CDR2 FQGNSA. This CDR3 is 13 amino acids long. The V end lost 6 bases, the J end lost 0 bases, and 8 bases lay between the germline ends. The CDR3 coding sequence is TGTGCCAGCAGTCAACAGTACCAAGAGACCCAGTACTTC. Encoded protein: CASSQQYQETQYF.

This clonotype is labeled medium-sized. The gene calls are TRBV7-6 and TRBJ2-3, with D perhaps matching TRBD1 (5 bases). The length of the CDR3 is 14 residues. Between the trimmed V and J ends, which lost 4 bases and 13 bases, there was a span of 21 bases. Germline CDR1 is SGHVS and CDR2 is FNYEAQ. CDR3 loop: CASSSRHDQPQEYF. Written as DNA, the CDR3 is TGTGCCAGCAGCTCTCGCCACGACCAGCCACAGGAGTATTTT.

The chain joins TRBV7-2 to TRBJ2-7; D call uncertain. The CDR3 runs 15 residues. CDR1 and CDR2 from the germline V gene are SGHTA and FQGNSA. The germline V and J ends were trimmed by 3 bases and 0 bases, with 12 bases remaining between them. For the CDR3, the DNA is TGTGCCAGCAGCTTTCCCCCGGGCACCTCCTACGAGCAGTACTTC. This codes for CASSFPPGTSYEQYF.

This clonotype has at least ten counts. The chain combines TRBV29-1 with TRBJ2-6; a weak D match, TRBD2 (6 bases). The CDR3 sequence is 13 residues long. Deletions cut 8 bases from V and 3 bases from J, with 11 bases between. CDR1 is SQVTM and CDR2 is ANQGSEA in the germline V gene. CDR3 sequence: CSCDGGGANVLTF. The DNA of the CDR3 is TGCAGCTGCGACGGGGGTGGGGCCAACGTCCTGACTTTC.

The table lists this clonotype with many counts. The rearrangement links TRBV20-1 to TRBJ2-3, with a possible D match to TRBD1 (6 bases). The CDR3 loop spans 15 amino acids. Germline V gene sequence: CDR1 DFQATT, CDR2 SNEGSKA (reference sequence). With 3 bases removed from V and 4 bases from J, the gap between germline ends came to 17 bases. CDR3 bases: TGCAGTGCTAGCGTCGACCTTAAGGGGGCAGATACGCAGTATTTT. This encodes CSASVDLKGADTQYF.

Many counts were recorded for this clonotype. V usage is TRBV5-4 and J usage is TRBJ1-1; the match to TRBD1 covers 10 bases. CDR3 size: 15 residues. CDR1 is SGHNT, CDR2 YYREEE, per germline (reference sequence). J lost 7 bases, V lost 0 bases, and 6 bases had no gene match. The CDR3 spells CASSLARTGGGEAFF. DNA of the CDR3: TGTGCCAGCAGCTTGGCCCGGACAGGGGGTGGTGAAGCTTTCTTT.

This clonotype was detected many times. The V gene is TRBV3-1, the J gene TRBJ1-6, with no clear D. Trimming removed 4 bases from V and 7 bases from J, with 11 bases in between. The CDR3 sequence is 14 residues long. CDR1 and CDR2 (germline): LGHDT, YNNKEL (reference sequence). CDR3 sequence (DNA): TGTGCCAGCAGCCCACAGACGGTCAATTCACCCCTCCACTTT. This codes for CASSPQTVNSPLHF.

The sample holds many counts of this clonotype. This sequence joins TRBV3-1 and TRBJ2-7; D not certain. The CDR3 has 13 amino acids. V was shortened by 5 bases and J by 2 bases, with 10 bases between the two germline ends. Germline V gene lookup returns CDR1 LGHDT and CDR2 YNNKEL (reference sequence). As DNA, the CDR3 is TGTGCCAGCAGCTATGGGCCCACCTACGAGCAGTACTTC. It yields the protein CASSYGPTYEQYF.

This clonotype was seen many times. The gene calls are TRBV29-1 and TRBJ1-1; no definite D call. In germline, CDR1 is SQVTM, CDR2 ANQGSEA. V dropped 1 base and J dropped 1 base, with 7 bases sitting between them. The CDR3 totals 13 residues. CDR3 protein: CSVEGGQNTEAFF. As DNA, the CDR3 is TGCAGCGTTGAAGGTGGTCAGAACACTGAAGCTTTCTTT.

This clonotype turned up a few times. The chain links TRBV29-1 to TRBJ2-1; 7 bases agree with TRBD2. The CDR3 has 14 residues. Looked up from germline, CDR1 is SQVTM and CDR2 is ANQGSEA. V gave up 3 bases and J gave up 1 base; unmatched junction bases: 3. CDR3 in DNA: TGCAGCGTTGATCCTAGCGGATCCTACAATGAGCAGTTCTTC. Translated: CSVDPSGSYNEQFF.

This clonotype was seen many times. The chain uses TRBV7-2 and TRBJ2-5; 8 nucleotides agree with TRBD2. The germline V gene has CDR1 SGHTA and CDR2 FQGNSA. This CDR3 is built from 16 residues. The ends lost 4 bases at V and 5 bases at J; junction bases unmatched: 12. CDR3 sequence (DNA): TGTGCCAGCAGCTCGACCCCCAACGGGGGGGCGGAGACCCAGTACTTC. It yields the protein CASSSTPNGGAETQYF. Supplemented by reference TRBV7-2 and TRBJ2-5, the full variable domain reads GAGVSQSPSNKVTEKGKDVELRCDPISGHTALYWYRQSLGQGLEFLIYFQGNSAPDKSGLPSDRFSAERTGGSVSTLTIQRTQQEDSAVYLCASSSTPNGGAETQYFGPGTRLLVL.

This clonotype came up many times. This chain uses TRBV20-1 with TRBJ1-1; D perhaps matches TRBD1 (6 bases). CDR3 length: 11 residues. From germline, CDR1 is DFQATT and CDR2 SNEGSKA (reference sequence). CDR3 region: CRAEGDTEAFF. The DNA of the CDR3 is TGCAGGGCGGAGGGGGACACTGAAGCTTTCTTT.

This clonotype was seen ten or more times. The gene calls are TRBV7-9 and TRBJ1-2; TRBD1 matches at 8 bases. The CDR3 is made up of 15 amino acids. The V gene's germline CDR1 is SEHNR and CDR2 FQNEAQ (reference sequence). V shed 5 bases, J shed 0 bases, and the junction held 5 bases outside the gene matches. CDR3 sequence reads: CASSPWDRTNYGYTF. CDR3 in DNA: TGTGCCAGCAGCCCGTGGGACAGGACTAACTATGGCTACACCTTC.

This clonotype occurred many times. CDR3 in amino acids: CASSQVGGRANIQYF. The CDR3 DNA reads as TGCGCCAGCAGCCAAGTTGGCGGGAGAGCAAACATTCAGTACTTC. V usage is TRBV4-3 and J usage is TRBJ2-4, with TRBD2 matching 7 bases. CDR1 and CDR2 (germline): LGHNA, YSLEER. CDR3 size: 15 residues. Unmatched junction bases numbered 6, after V lost 1 base and J lost 6 bases.

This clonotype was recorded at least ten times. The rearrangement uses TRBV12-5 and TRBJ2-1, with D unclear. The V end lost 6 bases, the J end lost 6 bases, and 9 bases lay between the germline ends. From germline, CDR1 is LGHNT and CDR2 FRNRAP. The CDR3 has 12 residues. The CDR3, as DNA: TGTGCTAGTGGCCTGAGTTCCAATGAGCAGTTCTTC. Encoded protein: CASGLSSNEQFF.

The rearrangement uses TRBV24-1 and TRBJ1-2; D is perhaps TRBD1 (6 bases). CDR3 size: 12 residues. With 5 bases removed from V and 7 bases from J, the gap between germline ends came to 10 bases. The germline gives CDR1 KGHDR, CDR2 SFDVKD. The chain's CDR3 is CATSVDRSGYTF. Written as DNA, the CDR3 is TGTGCCACCAGTGTTGACAGGTCTGGCTACACCTTC.

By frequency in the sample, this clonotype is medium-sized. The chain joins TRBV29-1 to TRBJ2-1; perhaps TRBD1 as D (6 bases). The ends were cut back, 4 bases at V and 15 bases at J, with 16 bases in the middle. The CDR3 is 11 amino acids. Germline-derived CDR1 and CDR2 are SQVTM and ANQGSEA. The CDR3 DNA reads TGCAGCGTTGGGACAGAGGGAATGCGGTTCTTC. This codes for CSVGTEGMRFF.

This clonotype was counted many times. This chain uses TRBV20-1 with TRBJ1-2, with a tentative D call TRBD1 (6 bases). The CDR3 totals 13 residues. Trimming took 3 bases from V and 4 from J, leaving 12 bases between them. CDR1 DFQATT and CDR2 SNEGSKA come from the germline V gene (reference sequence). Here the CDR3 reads CSASPGAFYGYTF. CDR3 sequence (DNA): TGCAGTGCTAGCCCGGGGGCCTTCTATGGCTACACCTTC.

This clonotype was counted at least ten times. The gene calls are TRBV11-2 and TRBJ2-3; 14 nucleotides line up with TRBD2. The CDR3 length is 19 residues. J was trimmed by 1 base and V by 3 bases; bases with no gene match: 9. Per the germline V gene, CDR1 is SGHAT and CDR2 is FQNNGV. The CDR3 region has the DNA TGTGCCAGCAGCTTTCCGACTAGCGGGAGGGCCGCGGGCACAGATACGCAGTATTTT. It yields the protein CASSFPTSGRAAGTDTQYF.

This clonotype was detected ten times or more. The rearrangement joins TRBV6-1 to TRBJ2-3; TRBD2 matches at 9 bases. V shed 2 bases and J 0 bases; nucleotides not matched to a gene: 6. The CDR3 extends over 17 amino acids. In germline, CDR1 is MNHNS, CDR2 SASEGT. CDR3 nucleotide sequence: TGTGCCAGCAGTGAACTAGCTAGCGGGACAAGCACAGATACGCAGTATTTT. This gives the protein CASSELASGTSTDTQYF.

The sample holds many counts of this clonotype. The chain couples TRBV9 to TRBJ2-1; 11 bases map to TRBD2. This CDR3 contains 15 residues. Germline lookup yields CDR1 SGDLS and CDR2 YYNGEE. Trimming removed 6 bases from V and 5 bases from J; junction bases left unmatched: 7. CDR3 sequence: CASTRTSGPDNEQFF. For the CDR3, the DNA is TGTGCCAGCACGCGGACTAGCGGGCCTGACAATGAGCAGTTCTTC.

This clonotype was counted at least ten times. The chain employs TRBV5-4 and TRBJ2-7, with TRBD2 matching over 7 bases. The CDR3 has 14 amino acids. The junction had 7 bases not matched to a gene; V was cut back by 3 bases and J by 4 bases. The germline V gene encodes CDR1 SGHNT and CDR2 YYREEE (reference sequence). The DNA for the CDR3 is TGTGCCAGCAGCTCCGCCGTCGGGGGGTACGAGCAGTACTTC. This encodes CASSSAVGGYEQYF.

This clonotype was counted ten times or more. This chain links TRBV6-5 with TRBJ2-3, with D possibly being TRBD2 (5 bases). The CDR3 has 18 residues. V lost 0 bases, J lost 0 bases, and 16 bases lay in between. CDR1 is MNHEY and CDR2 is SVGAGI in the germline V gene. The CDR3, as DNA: TGTGCCAGCAGTTACTCGCCCGGGAATGGCGTGAGCACAGATACGCAGTATTTT. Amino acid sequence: CASSYSPGNGVSTDTQYF.

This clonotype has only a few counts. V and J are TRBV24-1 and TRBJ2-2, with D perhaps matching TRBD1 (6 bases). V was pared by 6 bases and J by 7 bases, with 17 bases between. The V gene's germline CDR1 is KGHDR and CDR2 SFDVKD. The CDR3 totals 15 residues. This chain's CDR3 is CATSTVAGDSGELFF. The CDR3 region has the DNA TGTGCCACCAGTACCGTAGCAGGGGATAGCGGGGAGCTGTTTTTT.